A selection of T cell receptor beta chains follows, all from one sample in a study of T cells in Graves' hyperthyroidism and ophthalmopathy. TCRdb analysed the multiplex PCR reads with MiXCR anew, one entry per CDR3 protein. Among around 340,000 distinct CDR3 sequences listed, 21% were seen once. Sequencing input: blood. The receptors shown here come from a woman between 45 and 60 years old with Graves' hyperthyroidism. The CDR3 runs from the conserved cysteine through the conserved F or W. A D gene is named only where the DNA matches it firmly. Size values are once, few and many counts, or a class for expanded clones, and some rows have none.

abundance,len,j_gene,d_gene,v_gene,CDR3nt,CDR3aa
few,18,TRBJ2-7,TRBD2,TRBV12-3/TRBV12-4,TGTGCCAGCACCTCCCGCCCGCTAGCGGGAGAGATGCCGGACGAGCAGTACTTC,CASTSRPLAGEMPDEQYF
many,15,TRBJ2-5,TRBD1,TRBV7-9,TGTGCCAGCAGCCCAAACAGGGGTGGACAAGAGACCCAGTACTTC,CASSPNRGGQETQYF
many,16,TRBJ1-1,TRBD1,TRBV20-1,TGCAGTGCTAGTCCCCTTTCGACAGGGATGAACACTGAAGCTTTCTTT,CSASPLSTGMNTEAFF
many,15,TRBJ1-1,NA,TRBV5-4,TGTGCCAGCAGCTTAGCGGGACGTACGAACACTGAAGCTTTCTTT,CASSLAGRTNTEAFF
few,13,TRBJ1-3,NA,TRBV19,TGTGCCAGTAGTATGGGCTCTGGAAACACCATATATTTT,CASSMGSGNTIYF
NA,15,TRBJ1-1,TRBD1,TRBV13,TGTGCCAGCAGTTCCCCTGACAGGGGGCGAACTGAAGCTTTCTTT,CASSSPDRGRTEAFF
many,15,TRBJ2-3,TRBD2,TRBV7-3,TGTGCCAGCAGCTTAAATGCGGGGGGCACAGATACGCAGTATTTT,CASSLNAGGTDTQYF
many,14,TRBJ2-1,NA,TRBV12-3/TRBV12-4,TGTGCCAGCACCCGGGGGCTAGTGGGAGTTGAGCAGTTCTTC,CASTRGLVGVEQFF
many,14,TRBJ2-1,NA,TRBV20-1,TGCAGTGCAAAGTCCGGGACCAGATACAATGAGCAGTTCTTC,CSAKSGTRYNEQFF
few,14,TRBJ2-7,TRBD1,TRBV5-4,TGTGCCAGCGCCAAGCCGGGACAGTCCTACGAGCAGTACTTC,CASAKPGQSYEQYF